This T cell receptor (beta chain) came from a study of T cell responses to AZD1222 COVID-19 vaccine. Some clones are missing from TCRdb's copy, which holds only in-frame ones; the method was immunoSEQ multiplex PCR. The table lists around 140,000 clones, roughly 92% of them singletons. Trimming removed 0 bases at V and 3 bases at J, with 15 bases between. The germline V gene encodes CDR1 LGHNA and CDR2 YNFKEQ. This CDR3 comprises 17 residues. Both about-4-week and about-12-week second-dose recipients were combined. Study-wide results and caveats: White British people made up most donors, females outnumbered males, and clonal diversity was possibly underestimated.

This clone was recorded only once. Its antigen is not known. This chain connects TRBV4-2 to TRBJ1-3; maybe TRBD1 (5 bases). Specimen: peripheral blood, collected 28 days after the second AZD1222 dose. This sequence was found in an adult who received the AZD1222 COVID-19 vaccine. CDR3 bases: TGTGCCAGCAGCCAAGAGGTTTGGGACGCGGGTGGAAACACCATATATTTT. Encoded protein: CASSQEVWDAGGNTIYF.